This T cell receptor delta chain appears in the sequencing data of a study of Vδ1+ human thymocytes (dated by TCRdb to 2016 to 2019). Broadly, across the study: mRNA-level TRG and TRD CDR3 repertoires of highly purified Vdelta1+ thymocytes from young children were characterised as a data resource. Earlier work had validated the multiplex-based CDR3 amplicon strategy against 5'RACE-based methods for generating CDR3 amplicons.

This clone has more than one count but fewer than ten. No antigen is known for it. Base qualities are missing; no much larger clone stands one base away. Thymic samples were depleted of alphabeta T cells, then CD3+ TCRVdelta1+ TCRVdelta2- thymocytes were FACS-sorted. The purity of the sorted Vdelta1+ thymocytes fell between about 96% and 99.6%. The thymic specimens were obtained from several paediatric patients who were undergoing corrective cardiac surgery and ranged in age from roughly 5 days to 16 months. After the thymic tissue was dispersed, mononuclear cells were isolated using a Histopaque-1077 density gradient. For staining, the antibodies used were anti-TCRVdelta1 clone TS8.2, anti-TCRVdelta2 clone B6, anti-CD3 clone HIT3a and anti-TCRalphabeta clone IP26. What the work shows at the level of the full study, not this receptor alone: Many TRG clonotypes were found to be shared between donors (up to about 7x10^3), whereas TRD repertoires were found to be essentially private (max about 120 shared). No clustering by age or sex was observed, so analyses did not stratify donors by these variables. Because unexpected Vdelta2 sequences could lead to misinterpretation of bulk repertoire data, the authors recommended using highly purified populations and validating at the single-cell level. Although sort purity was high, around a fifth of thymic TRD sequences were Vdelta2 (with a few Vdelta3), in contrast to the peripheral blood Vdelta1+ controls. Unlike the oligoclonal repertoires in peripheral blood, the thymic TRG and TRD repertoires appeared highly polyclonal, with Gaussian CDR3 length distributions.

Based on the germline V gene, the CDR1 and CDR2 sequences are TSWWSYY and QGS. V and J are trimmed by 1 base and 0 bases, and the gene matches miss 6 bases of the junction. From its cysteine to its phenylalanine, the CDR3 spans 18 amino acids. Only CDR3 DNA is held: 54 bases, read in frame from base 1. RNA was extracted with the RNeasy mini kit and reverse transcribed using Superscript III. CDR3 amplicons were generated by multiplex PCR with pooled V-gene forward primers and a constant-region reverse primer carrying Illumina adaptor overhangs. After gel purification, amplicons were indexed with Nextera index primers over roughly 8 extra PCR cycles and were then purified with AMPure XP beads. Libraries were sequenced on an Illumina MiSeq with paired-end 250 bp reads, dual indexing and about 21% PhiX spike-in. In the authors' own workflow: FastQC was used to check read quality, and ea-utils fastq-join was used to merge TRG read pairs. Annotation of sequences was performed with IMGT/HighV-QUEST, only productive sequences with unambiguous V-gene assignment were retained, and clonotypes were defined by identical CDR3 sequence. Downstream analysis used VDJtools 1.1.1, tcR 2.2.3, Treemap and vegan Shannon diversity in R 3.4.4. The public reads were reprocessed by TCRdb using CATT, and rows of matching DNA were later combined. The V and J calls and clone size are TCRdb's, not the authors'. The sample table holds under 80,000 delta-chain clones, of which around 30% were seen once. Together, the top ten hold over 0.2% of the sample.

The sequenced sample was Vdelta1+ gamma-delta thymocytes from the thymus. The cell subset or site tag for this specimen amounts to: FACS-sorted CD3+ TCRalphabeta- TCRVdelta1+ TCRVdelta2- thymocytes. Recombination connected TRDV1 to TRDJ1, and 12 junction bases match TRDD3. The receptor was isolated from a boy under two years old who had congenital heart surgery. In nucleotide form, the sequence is TGTGCTCTTGGGGAACCGCCAAACTGGGGGATACACACCGATAAACTCATCTTT. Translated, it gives CALGEPPNWGIHTDKLIF.